This passage covers 31 T cell receptor beta chains from one sample sequenced in a study of T cell repertoires in cytomegalovirus infection. A single record per CDR3 protein comes from TCRdb applying MiXCR to the reads. This table holds approximately 290,000 distinct CDR3 sequences, about 23% found once. The specimen was PBMCs. These receptors all come from a human donor in good health (CMV status not recorded). Some clones in this sample may be carry-over from other donors' samples.

This chain links TRBV20-1 with TRBJ1-1; no clear D. The V gene's germline CDR1 is DFQATT and CDR2 SNEGSKA (reference sequence). Trimming took off 3 bases at V and 6 bases at J, with 20 bases between the two ends. CDR3 length: 15 amino acids. In DNA form, the CDR3 reads TGCAGTGCTAGGGTTCCCCGCAGCAGCACCGCTGAAGCTTTCTTT. Translation gives CSARVPRSSTAEAFF.

This chain connects TRBV20-1 to TRBJ2-1, with 8 nucleotides matching TRBD2. Germline V lookup: CDR1 DFQATT, CDR2 SNEGSKA (reference sequence). Trimming took 1 base from V and 6 from J; bases not matched to a gene: 8. The CDR3 consists of 15 residues. CDR3 DNA: TGCAGTGCTAGAGGGAGGTTAGCGGGGATCAATGAGCAGTTCTTC. Translation gives CSARGRLAGINEQFF.

This clonotype was picked up a small number of times. The chain carries TRBV29-1 and TRBJ2-7; 9 bases line up with TRBD2. This CDR3 is built from 13 residues. The J segment lost 4 bases and the V segment lost 7 bases, leaving 8 bases of the junction unmatched. Germline V CDR1 and CDR2: SQVTM, ANQGSEA. Here the CDR3 DNA reads TGCAGCGCCCATATAGCGGGAGATTACGAGCAGTACTTC. This translates into CSAHIAGDYEQYF.

This clonotype appeared a few times. The chain uses TRBV5-1 and TRBJ2-1; 9 positions agree with TRBD2. The germline V gene has CDR1 SGHRS and CDR2 YFSETQ. Trimming cost V 4 bases and J 2 bases; bases outside gene matches: 13. This CDR3 is 18 amino acids long. The CDR3 nucleotides read TGCGCCAGCAGCACCTTACCTTCGACTAGCGGAACCTACAATGAGCAGTTCTTC. Residues: CASSTLPSTSGTYNEQFF.

This chain uses TRBV29-1 with TRBJ1-5; possibly TRBD1 for D (6 bases). Trimming left V 3 bases short and J 7 bases short, with 16 bases between. CDR3 length: 14 residues. The V gene's germline CDR1 is SQVTM and CDR2 ANQGSEA. DNA for the CDR3: TGCAGCGTTGAGGACAGTAATTCGGGGCAGCCCCAGCATTTT. It yields the protein CSVEDSNSGQPQHF.

This clonotype has a count of ten or more. The chain carries TRBV7-2 and TRBJ2-1, with 9 positions matching TRBD2. The CDR3 extends over 16 amino acids. V was clipped by 6 bases and J by 4 bases; unmatched bases: 10. Germline values: CDR1 SGHTA, CDR2 FQGNSA. The CDR3 region has the DNA TGTGCCAGCAGTCGGAGAACGGGACTAGCTTACAATGAGCAGTTCTTC. It specifies CASSRRTGLAYNEQFF.

The CDR3 sequence: CSVGGETGRMDGYTF. The DNA for the CDR3 is TGCAGCGTTGGTGGTGAGACAGGGCGAATGGATGGCTACACCTTC. The chain recombines TRBV29-1 with TRBJ1-2, with 7 bases matching TRBD1. The CDR3 consists of 15 residues. The germline CDR1 and CDR2 sequences are SQVTM and ANQGSEA. V lost 4 bases and J lost 6; bases outside the gene matches: 14.

The chain is built from TRBV2 and TRBJ2-6; no reliable D call. The V end was cut by 6 bases, the J end by 0 bases, with 6 bases between. Germline V gene lookup returns CDR1 SNHLY and CDR2 FYNNEI. The CDR3 length is 14 residues. The CDR3: CASRQSSGANVLTF. For the CDR3, the DNA is TGTGCCAGCAGGCAATCCTCTGGGGCCAACGTCCTGACTTTC. The full variable domain, with the rest looked up from reference TRBV2 and TRBJ2-6, is EPEVTQTPSHQVTQMGQEVILRCVPISNHLYFYWYRQILGQKVEFLVSFYNNEISEKSEIFDDQFSVERPDGSNFTLKIRSTKLEDSAMYFCASRQSSGANVLTFGAGSRLTVL.

The DNA of the CDR3 is TGCAGTGCACGGGGACAGAGCTTAAATTCACCCCTCCACTTT. Encoded protein: CSARGQSLNSPLHF. The chain carries TRBV20-1 and TRBJ1-6, with 7 bases lining up with TRBD1. CDR1 is DFQATT and CDR2 is SNEGSKA in the germline V gene (reference sequence). The V and J ends lost 6 bases and 7 bases, in that order; junction bases with no gene match: 9. This CDR3 spans 14 amino acids.

The sample holds many counts of this clonotype. Here the CDR3 DNA reads TGTGCCAGCGAGGGGGGCAGCCGAACGAACACCGGGGAGCTGTTTTTT. Translation gives CASEGGSRTNTGELFF. V gene TRBV7-2 combines with J gene TRBJ2-2, with D perhaps matching TRBD1 or TRBD2 (6 bases each). V was pared by 8 bases and J by 0 bases, with 16 bases between. The CDR3 has 16 residues. The germline gives CDR1 SGHTA, CDR2 FQGNSA.

This clonotype came up many times. The chain combines TRBV6-2 or TRBV6-3 with TRBJ2-5; perhaps TRBD1 as D (5 bases). CDR3 length: 15 residues. Germline values: CDR1 MNHEY, CDR2 SVGEGT. V lost 5 bases, J lost 0 bases, and 13 bases lay in between. The CDR3 reads CASSPTGPNQETQYF. The CDR3 DNA sequence: TGTGCCAGCAGTCCCACAGGACCGAACCAAGAGACCCAGTACTTC.

This clonotype was seen a handful of times. J is TRBJ2-5 and V is TRBV7-4, with no clear D. This CDR3 region has 15 residues. V lost 3 bases to trimming and J lost 0 bases, with 11 bases between them. Germline values: CDR1 SGHVT, CDR2 SQSDAQ. The CDR3 nucleotides read TGTGCCAGCAGCTTTTCCAGTCTTAACCAAGAGACCCAGTACTTC. Its protein is CASSFSSLNQETQYF.

This chain uses TRBV7-2 with TRBJ2-5, with 7 bases identical to TRBD1. V lost 2 bases to trimming and J lost 4 bases; unmatched junction nucleotides: 10. The CDR3 consists of 16 residues. The germline V gene encodes CDR1 SGHTA and CDR2 FQGNSA. The DNA for the CDR3 is TGTGCCAGCAGCTTAAATAGACAGGGTGATGGAGAGACCCAGTACTTC. The encoded protein is CASSLNRQGDGETQYF.

At least ten counts were recorded for this clonotype. The chain couples TRBV7-2 to TRBJ2-7; D is tentatively TRBD1 or TRBD2 (6 bases each). This CDR3 is built from 16 residues. CDR1 and CDR2 from the germline V gene are SGHTA and FQGNSA. Trimming cost V 7 bases and J 7 bases, with 26 bases left between them. This CDR3 is CASINIRGPGGREQYF. CDR3 sequence (DNA): TGTGCCAGCATCAACATAAGGGGCCCCGGGGGCAGAGAGCAGTACTTC.

The gene calls are TRBV27 and TRBJ2-1; 10 nucleotides match TRBD2. The CDR3 loop spans 16 amino acids. The V gene's germline CDR1 is MNHEY and CDR2 SMNVEV (reference sequence). Unmatched junction bases numbered 7, after V lost 5 bases and J lost 3 bases. The CDR3 region is CASSPWGLAYYNEQFF. In nucleotides, the CDR3 is TGTGCCAGCAGTCCTTGGGGACTAGCGTACTACAATGAGCAGTTCTTC.

The V and J genes are TRBV2 and TRBJ2-7, with 7 bases identical to TRBD1. V lost 5 bases and J lost 2; bases outside the gene matches: 6. This CDR3 spans 14 amino acids. Looked up from germline, CDR1 is SNHLY and CDR2 is FYNNEI. CDR3 residues: CASSIAGGAYEQYF. The CDR3 nucleotides read TGTGCCAGCAGTATTGCAGGGGGAGCCTACGAGCAGTACTTC.

This chain connects TRBV20-1 to TRBJ2-4; 11 nucleotides agree with TRBD2. Germline loops: CDR1 DFQATT, CDR2 SNEGSKA (reference sequence). The CDR3 totals 15 residues. After removal of 5 bases from V and 3 bases from J, the junction contained 6 bases not matched to a gene. CDR3 residues: CSAPLAGGGKNIQYF. DNA for the CDR3: TGCAGTGCTCCCCTAGCGGGAGGAGGCAAAAACATTCAGTACTTC.

The chain has TRBV12-3 or TRBV12-4 and TRBJ2-7, with 7 bases matching TRBD1. The CDR3 has 15 residues. V was pared by 6 bases and J by 6 bases, with 14 bases of the junction left unmatched. The CDR3 sequence: CASRDSRDRGSEQYV. Written as DNA, the CDR3 is TGTGCCAGCAGAGACAGCCGGGACAGAGGGAGCGAGCAGTACGTC.

The chain uses TRBV28 and TRBJ1-5, with 8 bases fitting TRBD1. The CDR3 consists of 18 residues. The junction had 11 bases not matched to a gene; V was cut back by 4 bases and J by 0 bases. Germline CDR1 is MDHEN and CDR2 is SYDVKM. The CDR3, as DNA: TGTGCCAGCAGTTCTATCGGACAGGGACTATATAGCAATCAGCCCCAGCATTTT. Amino acid sequence: CASSSIGQGLYSNQPQHF.

The chain carries TRBV20-1 and TRBJ1-2; D remains unclear. The germline gives CDR1 DFQATT, CDR2 SNEGSKA (reference sequence). The CDR3 runs to 12 residues. Trimming shortened V by 1 base and J by 5 bases, and 8 bases separated the two germline ends. The CDR3 nucleotides read TGCAGTGCTAGAGGGGCCGGGTATGGCTACACCTTC. This encodes CSARGAGYGYTF.

Only a few counts were recorded for this clonotype. The V gene is TRBV2, the J gene TRBJ2-1; TRBD1 aligns across 7 bases. In germline, CDR1 is SNHLY, CDR2 FYNNEI. The J segment lost 2 bases and the V segment lost 1 base, leaving 5 bases of the junction unmatched. CDR3 length: 16 residues. Written as DNA, the CDR3 is TGTGCCAGCAGTGAAGGTTTAGGGACAGCCTACAATGAGCAGTTCTTC. Translated: CASSEGLGTAYNEQFF.

The rearrangement joins TRBV3-1 to TRBJ2-7; 9 nucleotides agree with TRBD1. Germline CDR1 is LGHDT and CDR2 is YNNKEL (reference sequence). The CDR3 is 13 amino acids. V shed 6 bases and J 3 bases; nucleotides not matched to a gene: 3. The CDR3 nucleotides are TGTGCCAGCAGACAGGGACAGGGCTACGAGCAGTACTTC. Residues: CASRQGQGYEQYF.

This chain uses TRBV11-2 with TRBJ2-7; TRBD2 is a possible D gene (6 bases). Per germline, CDR1 SGHAT and CDR2 FQNNGV. The V gene lost 3 bases and the J gene lost 3 bases, with 15 bases spanning the gap. The CDR3 is 15 residues long. The CDR3 spells CASSFPGLALYEQYF. CDR3 nucleotides: TGTGCCAGCAGCTTTCCGGGACTCGCTCTCTACGAGCAGTACTTC.

This clonotype was seen only a few times. The chain has TRBV5-1 and TRBJ2-2, with D perhaps matching TRBD1 (5 bases). Germline assignment: CDR1 SGHRS and CDR2 YFSETQ. Trimming pared 4 bases from V and 1 base from J, leaving 11 bases between. This CDR3 is 15 amino acids long. CDR3 nucleotide sequence: TGCGCCAGCAGCCCCGACAGCTTGAACACCGGGGAGCTGTTTTTT. Its translation: CASSPDSLNTGELFF.

The genes are TRBV20-1 and TRBJ1-2, with D unclear. Germline loops: CDR1 DFQATT, CDR2 SNEGSKA (reference sequence). V lost 8 bases and J lost 2, with 21 bases in between. This CDR3 is 15 amino acids long. The CDR3 DNA reads TGCAGTCCAAATTTCCCACAGTTGGCGAACTATGGCTACACCTTC. Encoded protein: CSPNFPQLANYGYTF.

The chain employs TRBV20-1 and TRBJ2-7; TRBD2 aligns across 16 bases. The germline V gene has CDR1 DFQATT and CDR2 SNEGSKA (reference sequence). This CDR3 region has 18 residues. J lost 2 bases, V lost 1 base, and 8 bases had no gene match. This chain's CDR3 is CSARASGTSGRATYEQYF. The DNA of the CDR3 is TGCAGTGCTAGAGCCTCCGGGACTAGCGGGAGGGCAACCTACGAGCAGTACTTC.

The genes are TRBV3-1 and TRBJ2-3, with a possible D match to TRBD2 (6 bases). The germline CDR1 and CDR2 sequences are LGHDT and YNNKEL (reference sequence). The CDR3 spans 14 residues. V lost 1 base and J 5 bases, leaving 10 bases between the germline ends. CDR3 amino acids: CASSQGAGGDTQYF. CDR3 nucleotide sequence: TGTGCCAGCAGCCAAGGGGCCGGGGGAGATACGCAGTATTTT.

The rearrangement links TRBV4-1 to TRBJ2-2; D is uncertain. In germline, CDR1 is MGHRA, CDR2 YSYEKL. The CDR3 consists of 15 residues. V lost 1 base to trimming and J lost 2 bases, with 8 bases between them. DNA of the CDR3: TGCGCCAGCAGCCAAGGATCTCTTAACACCGGGGAGCTGTTTTTT. It specifies CASSQGSLNTGELFF.

At least ten counts were recorded for this clonotype. The J gene is TRBJ1-4, the V gene TRBV5-1; 8 bases fit TRBD1. The V segment lost 4 bases and the J segment 5 bases; nucleotides outside the gene matches: 1. The CDR3 extends over 13 amino acids. The germline V gene encodes CDR1 SGHRS and CDR2 YFSETQ. CDR3 DNA: TGCGCCAGCAGCCGGGACAGGAATGAAAAACTGTTTTTT. Protein product: CASSRDRNEKLFF.

The V gene is TRBV6-2 or TRBV6-3, the J gene TRBJ2-7; either TRBD1 or TRBD2 may supply D (5 bases each). The germline gives CDR1 MNHEY, CDR2 SVGEGT. The CDR3 sequence is 13 residues long. The germline V and J ends were trimmed by 2 bases and 5 bases, with 10 bases remaining between them. The CDR3: CASSYRGADEQYF. The CDR3 DNA reads TGTGCCAGCAGTTACAGAGGGGCTGACGAGCAGTACTTC.

This clonotype appeared many times. The rearrangement uses TRBV7-2 and TRBJ1-6; TRBD1 agrees at 7 bases. V lost 5 bases and J lost 14; bases outside the gene matches: 15. Per germline, CDR1 SGHTA and CDR2 FQGNSA. The CDR3 totals 15 residues. The CDR3 here is CASSPQGGHGTALHF. CDR3 in DNA: TGTGCCAGCAGCCCCCAGGGGGGACACGGTACAGCCCTCCACTTT.